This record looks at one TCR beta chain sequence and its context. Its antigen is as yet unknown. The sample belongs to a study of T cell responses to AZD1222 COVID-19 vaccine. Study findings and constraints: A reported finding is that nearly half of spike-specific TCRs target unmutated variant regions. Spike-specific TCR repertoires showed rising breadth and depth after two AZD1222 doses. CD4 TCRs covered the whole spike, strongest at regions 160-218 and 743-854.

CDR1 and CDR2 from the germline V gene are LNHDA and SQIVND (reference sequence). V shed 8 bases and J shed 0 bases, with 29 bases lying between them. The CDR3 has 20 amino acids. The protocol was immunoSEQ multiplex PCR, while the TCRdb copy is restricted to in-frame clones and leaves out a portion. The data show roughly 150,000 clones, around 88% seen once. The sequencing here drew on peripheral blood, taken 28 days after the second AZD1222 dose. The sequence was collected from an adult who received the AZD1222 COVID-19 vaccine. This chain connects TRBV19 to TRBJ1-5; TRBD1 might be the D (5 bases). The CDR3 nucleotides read TGTGCCAGTGGGGAAATTAGGAGGAGGGGTGGAGGCTATAGCAATCAGCCCCAGCATTTT. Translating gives CASGEIRRRGGGYSNQPQHF.